The present entry profiles one T cell receptor beta chain with its context. V was clipped by 2 bases and J by 3 bases; unmatched bases: 12. The CDR3 spans 17 residues. CDR1 and CDR2 from the germline V gene are MNHEY and SMNVEV (reference sequence). This sample stems from a study of blood T cell repertoires in COVID-19. Across the whole study: Italy, Spain and the United States were the sources of the convalescent and acute COVID-19 samples.

Sequenced by immunoSEQ multiplex PCR; TCRdb stores in-frame clones only, minus some. The sample has about 130,000 clones, 70% to 90% seen once. The receptor was isolated from a woman between 45 and 60 years old who had recovered from COVID-19. Material for sequencing was PBMCs or T cells enriched from blood (not recorded which). The chain has TRBV27 and TRBJ2-7, with 8 bases lining up with TRBD1. The CDR3 region has the DNA TGTGCCAGCAGTTTAATAGGACAGGGAAACCATTTCTACGAGCAGTACTTC. Translation gives CASSLIGQGNHFYEQYF.